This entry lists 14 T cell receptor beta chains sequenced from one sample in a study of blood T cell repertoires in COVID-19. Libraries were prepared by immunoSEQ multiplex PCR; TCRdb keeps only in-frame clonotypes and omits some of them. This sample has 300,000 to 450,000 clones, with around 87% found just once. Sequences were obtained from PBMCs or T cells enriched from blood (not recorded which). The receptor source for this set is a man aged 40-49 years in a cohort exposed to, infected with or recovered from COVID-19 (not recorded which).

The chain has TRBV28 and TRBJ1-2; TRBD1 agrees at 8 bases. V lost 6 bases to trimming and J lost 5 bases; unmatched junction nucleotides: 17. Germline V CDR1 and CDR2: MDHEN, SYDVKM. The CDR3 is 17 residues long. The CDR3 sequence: CASRPPGTGPRRYGYTF. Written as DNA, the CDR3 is TGTGCCAGCAGACCTCCCGGGACAGGCCCCAGAAGGTATGGCTACACCTTC.

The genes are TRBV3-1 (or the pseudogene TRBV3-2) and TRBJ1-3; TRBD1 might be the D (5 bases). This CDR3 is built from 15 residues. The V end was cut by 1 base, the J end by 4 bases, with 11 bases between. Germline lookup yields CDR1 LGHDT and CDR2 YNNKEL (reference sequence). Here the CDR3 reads CASSQATRGGNTIYF. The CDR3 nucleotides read TGTGCCAGCAGCCAAGCGACACGGGGGGGAAACACCATATATTTT.

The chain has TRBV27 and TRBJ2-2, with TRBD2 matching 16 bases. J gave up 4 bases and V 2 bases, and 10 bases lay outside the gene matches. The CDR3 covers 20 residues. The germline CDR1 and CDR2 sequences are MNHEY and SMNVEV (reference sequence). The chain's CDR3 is CASSLTPGLAGGPGTGELFF. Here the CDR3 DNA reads TGTGCCAGCAGTTTAACGCCGGGACTAGCGGGAGGGCCGGGCACCGGGGAGCTGTTTTTT.

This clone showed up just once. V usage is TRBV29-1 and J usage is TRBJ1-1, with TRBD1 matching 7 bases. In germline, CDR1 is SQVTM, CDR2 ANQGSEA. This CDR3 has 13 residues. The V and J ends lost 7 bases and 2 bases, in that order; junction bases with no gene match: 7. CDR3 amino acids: CSAPGTVNTEAFF. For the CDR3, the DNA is TGCAGCGCCCCCGGGACAGTTAACACTGAAGCTTTCTTT.

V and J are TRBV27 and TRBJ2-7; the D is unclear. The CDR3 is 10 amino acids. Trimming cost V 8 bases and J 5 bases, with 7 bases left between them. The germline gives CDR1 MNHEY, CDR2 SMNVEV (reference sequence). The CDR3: CASGPHEQYF. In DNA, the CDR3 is TGTGCCAGCGGCCCCCACGAGCAGTACTTC.

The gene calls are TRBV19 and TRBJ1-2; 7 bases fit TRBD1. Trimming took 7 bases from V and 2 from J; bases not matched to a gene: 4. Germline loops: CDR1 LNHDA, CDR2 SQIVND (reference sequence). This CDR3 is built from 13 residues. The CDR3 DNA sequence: TGTGCCAGTACCGTACAGGGGAACTATGGCTACACCTTC. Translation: CASTVQGNYGYTF.

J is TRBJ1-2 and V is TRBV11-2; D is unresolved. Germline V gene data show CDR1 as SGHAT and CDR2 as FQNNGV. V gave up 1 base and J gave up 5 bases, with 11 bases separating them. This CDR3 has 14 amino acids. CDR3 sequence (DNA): TGTGCCAGCAGCTTAGTATCCGGGGTTTATGGCTACACCTTC. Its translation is CASSLVSGVYGYTF.

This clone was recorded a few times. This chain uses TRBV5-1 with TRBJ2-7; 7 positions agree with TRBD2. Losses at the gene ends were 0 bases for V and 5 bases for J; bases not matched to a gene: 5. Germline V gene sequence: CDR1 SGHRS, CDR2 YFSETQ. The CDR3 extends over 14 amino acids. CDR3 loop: CASSLASGNNEQYF. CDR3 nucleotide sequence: TGCGCCAGCAGCTTGGCAAGCGGGAACAACGAGCAGTACTTC.

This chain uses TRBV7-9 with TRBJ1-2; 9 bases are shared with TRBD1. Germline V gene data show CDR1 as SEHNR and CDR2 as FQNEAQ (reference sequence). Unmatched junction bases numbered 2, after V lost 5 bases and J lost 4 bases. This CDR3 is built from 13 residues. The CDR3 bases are TGTGCCAGCAGCATGGACAGGGGCTATGGCTACACCTTC. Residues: CASSMDRGYGYTF.

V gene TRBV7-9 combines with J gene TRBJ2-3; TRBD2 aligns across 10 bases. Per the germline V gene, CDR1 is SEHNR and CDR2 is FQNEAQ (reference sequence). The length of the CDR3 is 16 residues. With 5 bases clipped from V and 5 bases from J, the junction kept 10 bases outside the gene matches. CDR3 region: CASSPTSSGSGDTQYF. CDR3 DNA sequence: TGTGCCAGCAGCCCTACCTCTAGCGGGAGTGGAGATACGCAGTATTTT.

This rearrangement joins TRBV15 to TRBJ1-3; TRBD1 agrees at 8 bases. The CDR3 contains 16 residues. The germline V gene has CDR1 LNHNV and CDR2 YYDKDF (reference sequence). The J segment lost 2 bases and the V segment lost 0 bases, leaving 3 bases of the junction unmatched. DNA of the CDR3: TGTGCCACCAGCAGAGACAGACAGGGGACTGGAAACACCATATATTTT. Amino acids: CATSRDRQGTGNTIYF.

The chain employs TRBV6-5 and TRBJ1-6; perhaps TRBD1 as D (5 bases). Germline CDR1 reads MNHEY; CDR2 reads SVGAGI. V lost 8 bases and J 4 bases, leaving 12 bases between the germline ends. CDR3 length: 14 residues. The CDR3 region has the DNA TGTGCCAGCGGGGCCGGGGGGTATAATTCACCCCTCCACTTT. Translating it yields CASGAGGYNSPLHF.

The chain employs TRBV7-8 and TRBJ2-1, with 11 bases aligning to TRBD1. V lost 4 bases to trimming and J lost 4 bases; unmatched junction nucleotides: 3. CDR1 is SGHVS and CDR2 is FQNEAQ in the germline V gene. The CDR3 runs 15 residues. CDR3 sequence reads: CASSSGQGEYNEQFF. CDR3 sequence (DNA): TGTGCCAGCAGCTCGGGACAGGGGGAATACAATGAGCAGTTCTTC.

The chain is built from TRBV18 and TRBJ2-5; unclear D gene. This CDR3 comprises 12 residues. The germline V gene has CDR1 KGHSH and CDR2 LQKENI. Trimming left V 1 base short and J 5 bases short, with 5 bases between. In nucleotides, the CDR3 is TGTGCCAGCTCACCACAAGAGGAGACCCAGTACTTC. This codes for CASSPQEETQYF.